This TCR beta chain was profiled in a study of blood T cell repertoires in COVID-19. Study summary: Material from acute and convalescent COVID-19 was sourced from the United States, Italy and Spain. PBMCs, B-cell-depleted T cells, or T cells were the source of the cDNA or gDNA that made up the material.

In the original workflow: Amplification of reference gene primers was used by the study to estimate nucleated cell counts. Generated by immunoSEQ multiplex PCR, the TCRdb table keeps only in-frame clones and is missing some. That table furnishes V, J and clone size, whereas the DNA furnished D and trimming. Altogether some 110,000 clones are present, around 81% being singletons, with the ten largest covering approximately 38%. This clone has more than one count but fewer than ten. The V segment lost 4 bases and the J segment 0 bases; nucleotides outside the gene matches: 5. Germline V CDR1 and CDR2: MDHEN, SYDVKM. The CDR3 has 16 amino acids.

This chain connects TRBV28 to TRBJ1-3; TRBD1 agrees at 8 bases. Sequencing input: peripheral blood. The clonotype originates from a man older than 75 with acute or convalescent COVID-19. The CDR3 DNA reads TGTGCCAGCAGTTCTATCGGGACAGGCTCTGGAAACACCATATATTTT. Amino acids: CASSSIGTGSGNTIYF.